This TCR beta chain was captured by sequencing in a study of blood T cells in healthy people across ages. V lost 4 bases to trimming and J lost 8 bases, with 12 bases between them. The CDR3 runs to 13 residues. Germline V gene sequence: CDR1 ENHRY, CDR2 SYGVKD. Regarding this clonotype: Its specificity is unknown.

General study findings and limits: A roughly linear fall in TCR beta diversity per million T cells was seen with increasing age. Underestimates were what the diversity estimates from one million T cells were considered to be.

The authors ran a second PCR of about 7 to 11 cycles using a sample-barcoded 5' primer and a J-beta primer mix. Every cDNA molecule carried a tag from a template-switch adaptor bearing 12 random nucleotides. TCRdb redid the calling of the 5' RACE reads with MiXCR, one entry per CDR3 protein. The sample lists hundreds of thousands of distinct CDR3 sequences, roughly three fifths occurring once. The sample consisted of blood. The sequence derives from a man aged 55 to 70 in good health. The rearrangement joins TRBV10-3 to TRBJ2-1; a weak D match, TRBD1 (6 bases). The CDR3, as DNA: TGTGCCATCAGTGCAGGACAGCGTTATGAGCAGTTCTTC. Its protein is CAISAGQRYEQFF.